This T cell receptor (beta chain) was identified during a study of blood T cells in healthy people across ages. Primed by a sample-barcoded 5' primer and a J-beta primer mix, a second PCR proceeded for about 6 to 12 cycles. MiXCR, run by TCRdb on the 5' RACE reads, gives a single entry per CDR3 protein. The data show roughly 1,500,000 distinct CDR3 sequences, with approximately 38% seen just once and 7.9% held by the top ten. CDR1 is MNHNS, CDR2 SASEGT, per germline. V gave up 7 bases and J gave up 4 bases, with 14 bases separating them. CDR3 length: 14 residues. This clonotype was detected only a few times.

This rearrangement joins TRBV6-1 to TRBJ2-1; a weak D match, TRBD1 (6 bases). This clonotype was obtained from a woman younger than 35 in good health. Sequences were obtained from blood. The CDR3 spells CASTPLRGYNEQFF. The CDR3, as DNA: TGTGCCAGCACCCCCTTAAGGGGGTACAATGAGCAGTTCTTC.